This T cell receptor (beta chain) was sequenced in a study of blood T cell repertoires in COVID-19. Study-wide context: COVID-19 samples collected from the United States, Italy and Spain covered acute and convalescent phases. Sample material is recorded as cDNA or gDNA derived from T cells, B-cell-depleted T cells, or PBMCs.

Germline CDR1 reads SNHLY; CDR2 reads FYNNEI. Trimming left V 6 bases short and J 0 bases short, with 14 bases between. This CDR3 has 16 amino acids. Per the original data handling: Amplified reference gene primers provided the basis for estimating nucleated cell counts. The data were produced by immunoSEQ multiplex PCR, yet TCRdb's version contains in-frame clones alone and is incomplete. V and J calls and clone size are copied from that table; D and trimming were computed from the DNA. Of more than 100,000 clones listed, 70% to 90% are singletons. V usage is TRBV2 and J usage is TRBJ2-2, with a possible D match to TRBD2 (5 bases). The source material was peripheral blood. The clonotype comes from a man in his forties or fifties in a cohort sampled during active COVID-19. The CDR3 is CASREGARSNTGELFF. CDR3 in DNA: TGTGCCAGCAGAGAGGGCGCACGATCGAACACCGGGGAGCTGTTTTTT.